This TCR beta chain comes out of a study of radiotherapy plus CTLA-4 blockade in lung cancer. The CDR3 is 14 amino acids. Trimming took off 2 bases at V and 4 bases at J, with 11 bases between the two ends. Germline V gene sequence: CDR1 MNHNY, CDR2 SVGAGI (reference sequence). Method: immunoSEQ multiplex PCR; TCRdb's copy keeps in-frame clones and lacks some. The sample contains approximately 99,000 clones, 70% to 90% of which appear only once. This chain connects TRBV6-6 to TRBJ1-2; D gene ambiguous. This sample comprised peripheral blood, obtained from a patient treated with radiotherapy plus ipilimumab. The clonotype was recovered from a human donor with non-small cell lung cancer that progressed on radiotherapy plus ipilimumab. The CDR3 spells CASSYPITSYGYTF. The CDR3 DNA reads as TGTGCCAGCAGTTACCCCATCACGAGCTATGGCTACACCTTC.